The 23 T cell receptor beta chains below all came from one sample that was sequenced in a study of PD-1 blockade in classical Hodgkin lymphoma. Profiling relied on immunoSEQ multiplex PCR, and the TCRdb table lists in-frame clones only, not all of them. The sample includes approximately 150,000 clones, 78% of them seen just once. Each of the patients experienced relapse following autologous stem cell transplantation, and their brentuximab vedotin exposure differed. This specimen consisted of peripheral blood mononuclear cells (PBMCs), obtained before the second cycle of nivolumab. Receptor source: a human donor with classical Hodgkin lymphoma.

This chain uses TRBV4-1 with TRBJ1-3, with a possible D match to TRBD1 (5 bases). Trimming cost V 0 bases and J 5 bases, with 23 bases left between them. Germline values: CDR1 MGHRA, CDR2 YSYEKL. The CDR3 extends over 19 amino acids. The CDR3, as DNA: TGCGCCAGCAGCCAAGAGGGGCCACACCGGACACCCAGGAGAAACACCATATATTTT. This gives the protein CASSQEGPHRTPRRNTIYF.

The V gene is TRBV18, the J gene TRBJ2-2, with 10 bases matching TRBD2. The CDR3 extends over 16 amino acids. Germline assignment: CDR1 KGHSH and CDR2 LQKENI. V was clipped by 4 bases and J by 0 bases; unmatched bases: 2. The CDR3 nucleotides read TGTGCCAGCTCACGGACTAGCGGAGCGAACACCGGGGAGCTGTTTTTT. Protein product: CASSRTSGANTGELFF. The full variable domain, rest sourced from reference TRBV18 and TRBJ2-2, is NAGVMQNPRHLVRRRGQEARLRCSPMKGHSHVYWYRQLPEEGLKFMVYLQKENIIDESGMPKERFSAEFPKEGPSILRIQQVVRGDSAAYFCASSRTSGANTGELFFGEGSRLTVL.

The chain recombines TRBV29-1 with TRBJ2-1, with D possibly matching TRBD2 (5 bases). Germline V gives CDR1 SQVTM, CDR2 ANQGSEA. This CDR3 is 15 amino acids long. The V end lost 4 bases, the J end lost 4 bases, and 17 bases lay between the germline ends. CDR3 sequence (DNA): TGCAGCGTTGGCTCCGGGAAGAAGGTATACAATGAGCAGTTCTTC. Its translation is CSVGSGKKVYNEQFF.

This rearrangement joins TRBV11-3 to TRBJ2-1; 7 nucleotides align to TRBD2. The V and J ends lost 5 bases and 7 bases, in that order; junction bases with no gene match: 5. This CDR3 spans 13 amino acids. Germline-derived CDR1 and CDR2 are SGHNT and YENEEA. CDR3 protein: CASSKLARNEQFF. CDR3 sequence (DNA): TGTGCCAGCAGCAAACTAGCGAGGAATGAGCAGTTCTTC.

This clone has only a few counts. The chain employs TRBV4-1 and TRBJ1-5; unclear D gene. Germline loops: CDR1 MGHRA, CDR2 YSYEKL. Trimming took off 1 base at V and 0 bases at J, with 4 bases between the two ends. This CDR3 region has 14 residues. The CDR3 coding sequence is TGCGCCAGCAGCCAAGGATCTAGCAATCAGCCCCAGCATTTT. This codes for CASSQGSSNQPQHF.

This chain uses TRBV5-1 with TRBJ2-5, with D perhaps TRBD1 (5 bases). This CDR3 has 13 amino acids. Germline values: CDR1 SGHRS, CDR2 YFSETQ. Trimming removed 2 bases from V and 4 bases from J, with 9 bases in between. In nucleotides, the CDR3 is TGCGCCAGCAGCTTAGACAGAGTAGAGACCCAGTACTTC. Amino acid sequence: CASSLDRVETQYF.

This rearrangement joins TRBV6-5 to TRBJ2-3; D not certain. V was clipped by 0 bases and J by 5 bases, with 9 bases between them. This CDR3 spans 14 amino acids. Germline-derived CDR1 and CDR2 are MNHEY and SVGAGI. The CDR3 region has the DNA TGTGCCAGCAGTTACTCGATTCCCGGAGATACGCAGTATTTT. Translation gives CASSYSIPGDTQYF.

The CDR3 is CASGDRGGETQYF. The CDR3 DNA reads as TGTGCCAGCGGAGACAGGGGAGGAGAGACCCAGTACTTC. V is TRBV19 and J is TRBJ2-5; 8 nucleotides line up with TRBD1. The length of the CDR3 is 13 residues. Germline V gives CDR1 LNHDA, CDR2 SQIVND (reference sequence). J gave up 4 bases and V 9 bases, and 7 bases lay outside the gene matches.

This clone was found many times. For the CDR3, the DNA is TGTGCCAGCAGCGCCGACACGAACACTGAAGCTTTCTTT. It encodes CASSADTNTEAFF. This chain uses TRBV7-9 with TRBJ1-1; D gene unclear. V dropped 5 bases and J dropped 1 base, with 8 bases sitting between them. This CDR3 contains 13 residues. Germline V CDR1 and CDR2: SEHNR, FQNEAQ (reference sequence).

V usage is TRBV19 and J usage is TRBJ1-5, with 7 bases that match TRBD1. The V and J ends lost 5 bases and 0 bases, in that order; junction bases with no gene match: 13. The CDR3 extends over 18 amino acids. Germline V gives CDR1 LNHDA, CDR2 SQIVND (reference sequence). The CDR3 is CASSPSTGQLYSNQPQHF. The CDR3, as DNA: TGTGCCAGTAGTCCTTCGACAGGGCAGTTGTATAGCAATCAGCCCCAGCATTTT.

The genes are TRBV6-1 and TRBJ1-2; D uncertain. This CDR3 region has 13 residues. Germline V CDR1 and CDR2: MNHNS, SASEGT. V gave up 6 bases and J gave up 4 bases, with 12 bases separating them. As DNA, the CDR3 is TGTGCCAGCAGGGCAGGCGAGACCTATGGCTACACCTTC. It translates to CASRAGETYGYTF.

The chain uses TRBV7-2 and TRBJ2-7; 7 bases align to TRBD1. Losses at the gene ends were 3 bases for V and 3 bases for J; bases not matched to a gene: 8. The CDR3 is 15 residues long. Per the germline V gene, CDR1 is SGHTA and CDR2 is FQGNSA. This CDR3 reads CASSFHRGSLYEQYF. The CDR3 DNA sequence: TGTGCCAGCAGCTTCCACAGGGGCAGCCTCTACGAGCAGTACTTC. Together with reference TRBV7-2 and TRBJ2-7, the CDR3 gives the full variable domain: GAGVSQSPSNKVTEKGKDVELRCDPISGHTALYWYRQSLGQGLEFLIYFQGNSAPDKSGLPSDRFSAERTGGSVSTLTIQRTQQEDSAVYLCASSFHRGSLYEQYFGPGTRLTVT.

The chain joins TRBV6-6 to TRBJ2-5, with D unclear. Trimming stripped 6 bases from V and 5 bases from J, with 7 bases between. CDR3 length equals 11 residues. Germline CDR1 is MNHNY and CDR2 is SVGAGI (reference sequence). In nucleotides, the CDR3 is TGTGCCAGCAGGAACAGCGAGACCCAGTACTTC. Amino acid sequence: CASRNSETQYF.

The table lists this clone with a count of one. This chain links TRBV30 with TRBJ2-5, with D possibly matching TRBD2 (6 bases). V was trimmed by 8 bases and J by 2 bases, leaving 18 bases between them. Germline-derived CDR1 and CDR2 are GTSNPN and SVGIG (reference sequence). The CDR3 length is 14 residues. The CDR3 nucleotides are TGTGCCGGGGAACTAGCCCTAAGGCAAGAGACCCAGTACTTC. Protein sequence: CAGELALRQETQYF.

This CDR3 reads CASSYVEMSGSEAFF. The CDR3 region has the DNA TGTGCCAGCAGTTACGTTGAAATGTCGGGGTCGGAAGCTTTCTTT. This chain links TRBV6-5 with TRBJ1-1; D unclear. Per germline, CDR1 MNHEY and CDR2 SVGAGI. The V end was cut by 2 bases, the J end by 8 bases, with 18 bases between. The CDR3 consists of 15 residues.

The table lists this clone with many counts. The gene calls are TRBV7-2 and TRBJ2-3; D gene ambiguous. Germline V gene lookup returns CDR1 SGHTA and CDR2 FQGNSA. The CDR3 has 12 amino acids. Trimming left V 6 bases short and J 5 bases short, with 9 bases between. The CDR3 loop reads CASRLGLDTQYF. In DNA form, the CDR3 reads TGTGCCAGCAGGCTAGGGTTAGATACGCAGTATTTT.

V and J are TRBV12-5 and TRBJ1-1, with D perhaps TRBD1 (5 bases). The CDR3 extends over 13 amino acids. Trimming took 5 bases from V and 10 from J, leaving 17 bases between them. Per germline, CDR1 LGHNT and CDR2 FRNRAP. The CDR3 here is CASGPGTNRGAFF. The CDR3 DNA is TGTGCTAGTGGTCCGGGGACGAATCGGGGAGCTTTCTTT.

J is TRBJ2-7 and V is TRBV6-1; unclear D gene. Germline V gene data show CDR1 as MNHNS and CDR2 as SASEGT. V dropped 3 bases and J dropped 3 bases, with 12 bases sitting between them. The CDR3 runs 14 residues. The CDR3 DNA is TGTGCCAGCAGTGATTACTGGTCGGGCTACGAGCAGTACTTC. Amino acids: CASSDYWSGYEQYF.

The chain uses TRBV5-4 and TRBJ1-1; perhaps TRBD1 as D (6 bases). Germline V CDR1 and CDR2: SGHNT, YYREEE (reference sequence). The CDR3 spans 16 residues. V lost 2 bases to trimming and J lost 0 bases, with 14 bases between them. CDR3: CASSFGQFRMNTEAFF. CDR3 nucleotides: TGTGCCAGCAGCTTCGGACAGTTCCGCATGAACACTGAAGCTTTCTTT.

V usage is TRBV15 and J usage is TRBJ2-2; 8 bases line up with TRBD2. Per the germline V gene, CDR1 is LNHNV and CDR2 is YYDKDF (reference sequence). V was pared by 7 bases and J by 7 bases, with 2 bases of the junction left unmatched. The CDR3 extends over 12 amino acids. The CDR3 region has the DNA TGTGCCACCACGGGGGGGTACGGGGAGCTGTTTTTT. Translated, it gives CATTGGYGELFF.

CDR3 sequence: CASSAPWGRRPNNEQFF. CDR3 DNA sequence: TGTGCCAGCAGCGCTCCTTGGGGACGACGGCCTAACAATGAGCAGTTCTTC. V usage is TRBV14 and J usage is TRBJ2-1, with D perhaps assigned TRBD1 or TRBD2 (5 bases each). The CDR3 spans 17 residues. Germline V gives CDR1 SGHDN, CDR2 FVKESK. V gave up 5 bases and J gave up 5 bases, with 22 bases separating them.

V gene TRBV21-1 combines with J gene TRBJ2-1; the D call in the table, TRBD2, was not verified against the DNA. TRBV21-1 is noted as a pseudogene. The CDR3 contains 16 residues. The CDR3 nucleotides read TGTGCCAGCAGTGGGACTAGCGGGAGCTACAACAATGAGCAGTTCTTC. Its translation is CASSGTSGSYNNEQFF.

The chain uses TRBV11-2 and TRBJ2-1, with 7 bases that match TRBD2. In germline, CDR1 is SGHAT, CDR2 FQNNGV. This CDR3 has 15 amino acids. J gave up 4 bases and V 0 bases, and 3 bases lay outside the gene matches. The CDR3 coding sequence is TGTGCCAGCAGCTTAGATCTGCGGGGGTACAATGAGCAGTTCTTC. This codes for CASSLDLRGYNEQFF.